This TCR beta chain comes out of a study of early T cells in non-severe SARS-CoV-2 infection. With regard to this clonotype: The antigen remains undetermined.

Findings and limits, study-wide: Private and CD4 specificities were missed by VDJdb matching, skewed to anti-spike CD8.

TCRdb re-called the 5' RACE reads through MiXCR, storing one row per CDR3 protein. The sample has approximately 84,000 distinct CDR3 sequences, approximately 15% seen once. Per germline, CDR1 SGHTA and CDR2 FQGNSA. Trimming removed 6 bases at V and 4 bases at J, with 11 bases between. The CDR3 has 13 amino acids. The sequence was obtained from an adult who was a healthcare worker with PCR-confirmed SARS-CoV-2 infection or an uninfected control (not recorded which). The sequenced sample consisted of whole blood. The chain joins TRBV7-2 to TRBJ2-3; unclear D gene. The CDR3 DNA sequence: TGTGCCAGCAGTGTGGGAAAGTCAGATACGCAGTATTTT. Its translation is CASSVGKSDTQYF.